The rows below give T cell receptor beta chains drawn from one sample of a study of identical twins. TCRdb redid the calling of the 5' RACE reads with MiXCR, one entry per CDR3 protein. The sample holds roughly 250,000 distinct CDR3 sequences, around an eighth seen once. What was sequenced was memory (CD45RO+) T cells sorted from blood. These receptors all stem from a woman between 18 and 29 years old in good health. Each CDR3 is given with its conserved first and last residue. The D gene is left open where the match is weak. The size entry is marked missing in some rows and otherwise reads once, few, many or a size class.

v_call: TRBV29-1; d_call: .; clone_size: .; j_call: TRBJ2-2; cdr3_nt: TGCAGCGTGACAGTAAACACCGGGGAGCTGTTTTTT; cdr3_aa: CSVTVNTGELFF
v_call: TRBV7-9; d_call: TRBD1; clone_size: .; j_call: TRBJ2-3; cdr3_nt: TGTGCCAGCAGCCGGAATGTGGACAGGGTTGGTTCTGATACGCAGTATTTT; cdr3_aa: CASSRNVDRVGSDTQYF
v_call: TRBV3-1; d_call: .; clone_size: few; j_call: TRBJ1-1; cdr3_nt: TGTGCCAGCACGGACAACACTGAAGCTTTCTTT; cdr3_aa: CASTDNTEAFF
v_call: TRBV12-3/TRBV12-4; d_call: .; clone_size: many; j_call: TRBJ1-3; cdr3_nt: TGTGCCAGCAGCCTCTTAGGGGGAAACACCATATATTTT; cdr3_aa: CASSLLGGNTIYF
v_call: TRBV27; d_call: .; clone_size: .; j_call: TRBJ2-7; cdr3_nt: TGTGCCAGCAGTTTCGGCAGGGCCTATTCCTACGAGCAGTACTTC; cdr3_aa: CASSFGRAYSYEQYF
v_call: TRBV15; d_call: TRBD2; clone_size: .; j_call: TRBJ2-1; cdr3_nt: TGTGCCACCAGCAGACACAAACTAGCGGGAGGACCCTGGGATGAGCAGTTCTTC; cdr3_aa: CATSRHKLAGGPWDEQFF
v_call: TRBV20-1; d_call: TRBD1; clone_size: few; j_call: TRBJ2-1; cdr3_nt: TGCAGTGCTAGAGAAGGGACAGGGTCCAATGAGCAGTTCTTC; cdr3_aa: CSAREGTGSNEQFF
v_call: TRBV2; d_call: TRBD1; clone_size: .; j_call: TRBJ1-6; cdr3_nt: TGTGCCAGTGGACTGGGGGGGACAGGTTATAATTCACCCCTCCACTTT; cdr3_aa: CASGLGGTGYNSPLHF
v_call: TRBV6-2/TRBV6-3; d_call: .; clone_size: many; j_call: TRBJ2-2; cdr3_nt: TGCGCCAGCAGCTTGGGAACCGGGGAGCTGTTTTTT; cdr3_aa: CASSLGTGELFF
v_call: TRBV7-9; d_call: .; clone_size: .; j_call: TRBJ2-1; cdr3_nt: TGTGCCAGCAGCTTAGGCGGGGCCTCCTACAATGAGCAGTTCTTC; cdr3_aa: CASSLGGASYNEQFF
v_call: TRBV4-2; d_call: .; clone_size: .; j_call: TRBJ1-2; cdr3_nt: TGTGCCAGCAGCCCGCAAGGACACACCTATGGCTACACCTTC; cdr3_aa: CASSPQGHTYGYTF
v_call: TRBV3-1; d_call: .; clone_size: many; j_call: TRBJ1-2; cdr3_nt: TGTGCCAGCAGCCGAGTTGGGGCGGATGGCTACACCTTC; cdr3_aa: CASSRVGADGYTF
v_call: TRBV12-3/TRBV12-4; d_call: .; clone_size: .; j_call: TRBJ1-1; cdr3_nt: TGTGCCAGCAGTTTAGTGGAGGGCGCGACGGCTTTCTTT; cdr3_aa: CASSLVEGATAFF
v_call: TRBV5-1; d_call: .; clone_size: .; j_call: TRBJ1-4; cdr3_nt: TGCGCCAGCAGCTTATCCACGTTTAGGGATGAAAAACTGTTTTTT; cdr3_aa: CASSLSTFRDEKLFF
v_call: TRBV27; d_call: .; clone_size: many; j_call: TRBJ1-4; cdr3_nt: TGTGCCAGCAGTTCGGCAGACTACAGCGAAAAACTGTTTTTT; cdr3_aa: CASSSADYSEKLFF
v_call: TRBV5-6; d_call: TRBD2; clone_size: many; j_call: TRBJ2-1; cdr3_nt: TGTGCCAGCAGCTTGCCGCAGCGGGAGTTCGGGGGCTACAATGAGCAGTTCTTC; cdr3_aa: CASSLPQREFGGYNEQFF
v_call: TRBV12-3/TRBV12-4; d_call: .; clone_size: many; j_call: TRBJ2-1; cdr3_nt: TGTGCCAGCAGTTTTAGGGACTCAAAACACAATGAGCAGTTCTTC; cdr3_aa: CASSFRDSKHNEQFF
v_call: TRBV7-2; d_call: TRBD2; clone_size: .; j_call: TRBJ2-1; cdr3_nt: TGTGCCAGCAGCCCATCCGTGGCTAGCGGAAACAATGAGCAGTTCTTC; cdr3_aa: CASSPSVASGNNEQFF
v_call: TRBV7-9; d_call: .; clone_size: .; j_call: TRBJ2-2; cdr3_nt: TGTGCCAGCGGGCCGAACCAGAACACCGGGGAGCTGTTTTTT; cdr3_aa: CASGPNQNTGELFF
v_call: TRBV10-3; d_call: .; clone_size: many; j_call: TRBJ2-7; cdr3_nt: TGTGCCATCAGTGAGTCAGGAGGCCAGGGCGTTGCCGAGCAGTACTTC; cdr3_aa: CAISESGGQGVAEQYF
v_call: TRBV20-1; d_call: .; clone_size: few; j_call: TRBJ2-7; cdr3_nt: TGCAGTGCTGGTTTCCTCGGCGAGCAGTACTTC; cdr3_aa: CSAGFLGEQYF
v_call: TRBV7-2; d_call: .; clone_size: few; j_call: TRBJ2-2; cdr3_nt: TGTGCCAGCAGCCGCCAGGGGCTCTCCGGGGAGCTGTTTTTT; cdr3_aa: CASSRQGLSGELFF
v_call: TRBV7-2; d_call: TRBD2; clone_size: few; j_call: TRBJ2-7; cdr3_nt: TGTGCCAGCAGCTTATCCCAGGGACTACCATACGAGCAGTACTTC; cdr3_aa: CASSLSQGLPYEQYF
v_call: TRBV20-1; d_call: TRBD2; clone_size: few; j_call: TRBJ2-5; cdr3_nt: TGCAGTGCTAGGTTGCTAGCGGGACAGTCAGAGACCCAGTACTTC; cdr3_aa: CSARLLAGQSETQYF
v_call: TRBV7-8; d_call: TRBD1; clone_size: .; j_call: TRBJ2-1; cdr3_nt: TGTGCCAGCAGCTGGGACAGAAGGAATGAGCAGTTCTTC; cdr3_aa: CASSWDRRNEQFF
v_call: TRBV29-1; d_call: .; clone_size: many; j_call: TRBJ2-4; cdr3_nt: TGCAGCGTCTCTAAAGGGGTTATAGCCAAAAACATTCAGTACTTC; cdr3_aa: CSVSKGVIAKNIQYF
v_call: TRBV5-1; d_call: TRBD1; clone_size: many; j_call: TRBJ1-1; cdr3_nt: TGCGCCAGCAGCTCCGGGACAGGGACCAACACTGAAGCTTTCTTT; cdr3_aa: CASSSGTGTNTEAFF
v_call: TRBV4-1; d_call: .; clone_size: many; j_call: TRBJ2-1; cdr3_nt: TGCGCCAGCAGCCATAGCCCCACTAGCTCCTACAATGAGCAGTTCTTC; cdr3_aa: CASSHSPTSSYNEQFF
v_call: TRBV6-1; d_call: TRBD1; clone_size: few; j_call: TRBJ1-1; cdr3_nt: TGTGCCAGCAGTGAAGCGGGACAGGGCTTTACTGAAGCTTTCTTT; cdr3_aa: CASSEAGQGFTEAFF
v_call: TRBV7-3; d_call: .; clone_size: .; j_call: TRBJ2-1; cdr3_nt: TGTGCCAGCAGCTTGGACTATTCCTACAATGAGCAGTTCTTC; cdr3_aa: CASSLDYSYNEQFF
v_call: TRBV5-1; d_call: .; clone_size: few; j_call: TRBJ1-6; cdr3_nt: TGCGCCAGCAGCGATGAGGGCAGGGGACTAGGATCACCCCTCCACTTT; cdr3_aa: CASSDEGRGLGSPLHF
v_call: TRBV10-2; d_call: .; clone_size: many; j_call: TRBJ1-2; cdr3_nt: TGCGCCAGCGCCTGGGAGGGGTTCTATGGCTACACCTTC; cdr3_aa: CASAWEGFYGYTF
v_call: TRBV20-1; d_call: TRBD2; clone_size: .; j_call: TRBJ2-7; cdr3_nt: TGCAGTGCTAGGACTAGCGGGGGAGTTGGGCAGTACTTC; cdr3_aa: CSARTSGGVGQYF
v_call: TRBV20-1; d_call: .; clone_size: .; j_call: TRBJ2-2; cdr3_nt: TGCAGTGCTAGTCGGCAGATGGGCACCGGGGAGCTGTTTTTT; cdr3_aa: CSASRQMGTGELFF
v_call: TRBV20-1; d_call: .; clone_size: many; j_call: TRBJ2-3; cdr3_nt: TGCAGTGCTAGAGATTTGGCGGGACTCCGCGGAGATACGCAGTATTTT; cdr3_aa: CSARDLAGLRGDTQYF
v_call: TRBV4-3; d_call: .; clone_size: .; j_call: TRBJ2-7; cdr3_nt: TGCGCCAGCAGCCAAGATCGGGACGGCTACGAGCAGTACTTC; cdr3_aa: CASSQDRDGYEQYF
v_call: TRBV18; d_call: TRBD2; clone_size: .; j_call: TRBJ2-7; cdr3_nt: TGTGCCAGCTCACCGGTGGCGGGAGAGGGCGAGCAGTACTTC; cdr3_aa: CASSPVAGEGEQYF
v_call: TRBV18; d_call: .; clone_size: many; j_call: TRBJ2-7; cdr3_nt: TGTGCCAGCTCACCACCGTTGACCAAGAGCTCCTACGAGCAGTACTTC; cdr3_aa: CASSPPLTKSSYEQYF
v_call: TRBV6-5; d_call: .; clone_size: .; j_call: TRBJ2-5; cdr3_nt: TGTGCCAGCAGTTACGATTGGGGGGGCGGGGGAGAGACCCAGTACTTC; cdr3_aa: CASSYDWGGGGETQYF
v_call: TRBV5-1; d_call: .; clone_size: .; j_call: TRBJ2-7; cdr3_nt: TGCGCCAGCAGCTGGGGTCGGCAGGCCGGGGCCGAGCAGTACTTC; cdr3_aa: CASSWGRQAGAEQYF
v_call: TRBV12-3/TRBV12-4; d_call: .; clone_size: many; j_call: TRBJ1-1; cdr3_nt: TGTGCCAGCCTGCGGACTGAAGCTTTCTTT; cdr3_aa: CASLRTEAFF
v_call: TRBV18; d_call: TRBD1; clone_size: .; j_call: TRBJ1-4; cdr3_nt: TGTGCCAGCTCCTCGAACAGGGGAAAACTGTTTTTT; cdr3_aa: CASSSNRGKLFF
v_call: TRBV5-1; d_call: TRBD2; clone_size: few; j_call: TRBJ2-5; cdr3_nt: TGCGCCAGCAGCTTAGCTAGCGGCCCGGGGGAGACCCAGTACTTC; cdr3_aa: CASSLASGPGETQYF
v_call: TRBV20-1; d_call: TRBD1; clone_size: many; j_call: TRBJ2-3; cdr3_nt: TGCAGTGCTAGAGCCAACACCGGGACAGGGGGCGCAGATACGCAGTATTTT; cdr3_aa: CSARANTGTGGADTQYF
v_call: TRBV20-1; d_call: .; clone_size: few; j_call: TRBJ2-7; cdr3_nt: TGCAGTGCTAGAGGTAACGGTAACGAGCAGTACTTC; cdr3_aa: CSARGNGNEQYF
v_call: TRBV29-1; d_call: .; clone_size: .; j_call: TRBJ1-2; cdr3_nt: TGCAGCGCCAAATTTAACTATGGCTACACCTTC; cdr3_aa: CSAKFNYGYTF
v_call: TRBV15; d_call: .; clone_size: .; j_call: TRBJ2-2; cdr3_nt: TGTGCCACCACCCGGGCCCGGGGACAAGTTTCTGGGGAGCTGTTTTTT; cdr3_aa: CATTRARGQVSGELFF
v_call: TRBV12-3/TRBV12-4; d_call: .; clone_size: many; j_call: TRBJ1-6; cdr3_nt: TGTGCCAGCAGTCCGGAAGATTCACCCCTCCACTTT; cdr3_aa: CASSPEDSPLHF
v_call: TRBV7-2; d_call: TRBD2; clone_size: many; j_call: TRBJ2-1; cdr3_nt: TGTGCCAGCAGCTTAGCCCCCGGGACTAGCGGGACGAATGAGCAGTTCTTC; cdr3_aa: CASSLAPGTSGTNEQFF
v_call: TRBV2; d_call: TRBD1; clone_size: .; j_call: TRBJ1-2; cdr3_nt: TGTGCCAGCAGTGATTGGAACAGGGGGCATTATGGCTACACCTTC; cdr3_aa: CASSDWNRGHYGYTF
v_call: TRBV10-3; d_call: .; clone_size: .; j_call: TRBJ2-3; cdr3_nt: TGTGCCATCAGTGAGGGGCGGGTCCCAGATACGCAGTATTTT; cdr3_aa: CAISEGRVPDTQYF
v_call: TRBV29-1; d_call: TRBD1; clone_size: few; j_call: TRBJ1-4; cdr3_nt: TGCAGCGTTTTGGGACAGGGTAATGAAAAACTGTTTTTT; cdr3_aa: CSVLGQGNEKLFF
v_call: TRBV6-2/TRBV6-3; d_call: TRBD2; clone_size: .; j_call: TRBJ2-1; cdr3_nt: TGTGCCAGCACCTATCCCGCGGGAGAAGATCTTGAGCAGTTCTTC; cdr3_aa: CASTYPAGEDLEQFF
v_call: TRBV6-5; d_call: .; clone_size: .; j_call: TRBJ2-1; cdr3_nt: TGTGCCAGCGCCCGGGGCAATGAGCAGTTCTTC; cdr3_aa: CASARGNEQFF
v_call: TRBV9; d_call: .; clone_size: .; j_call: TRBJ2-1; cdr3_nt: TGTGCCAGCAGCGTACGAAGGGAGAGCTCCTACAATGAGCAGTTCTTC; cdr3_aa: CASSVRRESSYNEQFF
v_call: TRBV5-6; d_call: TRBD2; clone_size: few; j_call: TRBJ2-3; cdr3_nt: TGTGCCAGCAGCCTAGACACGGGGACTAGCGGGGGAGATACGCAGTATTTT; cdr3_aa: CASSLDTGTSGGDTQYF
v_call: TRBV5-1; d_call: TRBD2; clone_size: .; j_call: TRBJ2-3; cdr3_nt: TGCGCCAGCAGCTTAAGGATAGCGGGGGGCTCAAGGCCAGATACGCAGTATTTT; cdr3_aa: CASSLRIAGGSRPDTQYF
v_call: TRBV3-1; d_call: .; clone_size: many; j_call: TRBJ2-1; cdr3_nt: TGTGCCAGCAGCCAAGGTCTAGCAGATGAGCAGTTCTTC; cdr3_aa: CASSQGLADEQFF
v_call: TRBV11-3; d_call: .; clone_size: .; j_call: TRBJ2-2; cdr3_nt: TGTGCCAGCCGCCCCTGGGCGGCCGGGGAGCTGTTTTTT; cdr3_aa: CASRPWAAGELFF